Shown below are 20 T cell receptor beta chains from a single sample sequenced in a study of T cell repertoires in cytomegalovirus infection. MiXCR was run by TCRdb on the reads, yielding one entry per CDR3 protein. The sample shows 500,000 or so distinct CDR3 sequences, about 15% of them seen only once. The sequencing input was CD8+ T cells from PBMCs. Every receptor here comes from a human donor in good health (CMV status not recorded). Some clones in this sample may be carry-over from other donors' samples.

This clonotype was observed a few times. The gene calls are TRBV12-3 or TRBV12-4 and TRBJ1-1, with unresolved D. The CDR3 spans 15 residues. Trimming took off 0 bases at V and 0 bases at J, with 8 bases between the two ends. CDR3 region: CASSLAVVMNTEAFF. The DNA of the CDR3 is TGTGCCAGCAGTTTAGCGGTAGTCATGAACACTGAAGCTTTCTTT.

In its sample, this clonotype was seen many times. The chain carries TRBV28 and TRBJ2-7, with 7 bases identical to TRBD2. This CDR3 spans 14 amino acids. V gave up 6 bases and J gave up 7 bases; unmatched junction bases: 12. Germline V gene sequence: CDR1 MDHEN, CDR2 SYDVKM. The CDR3 DNA sequence: TGTGCCAGCAGCCAACTAGCGCGTCCCTGGGAGCAGTACTTC. As protein: CASSQLARPWEQYF.

This clonotype was counted ten times or more. This chain joins TRBV28 and TRBJ1-4; D might be TRBD1 (6 bases). Trimming took 9 bases from V and 4 from J, leaving 15 bases between them. There are 14 residues in the CDR3. The germline V gene encodes CDR1 MDHEN and CDR2 SYDVKM. The CDR3 nucleotides are TGTGCCAGTCTTCGGACAGCTCATAATGAAAAACTGTTTTTT. It encodes CASLRTAHNEKLFF.

This sequence joins TRBV15 and TRBJ1-1, with D possibly matching TRBD1 (6 bases). Germline CDR1 and CDR2: LNHNV and YYDKDF (reference sequence). The CDR3 covers 15 residues. Deletions cut 4 bases from V and 2 bases from J, with 14 bases between. The chain's CDR3 is CATSKSRGANTEAFF. The CDR3 DNA follows: TGTGCCACCAGCAAATCGAGGGGGGCCAACACTGAAGCTTTCTTT.

As regards this clonotype: The CDR3 does not close with the conserved phenylalanine or tryptophan, likely indicating a read error. The rearrangement joins TRBV27 to TRBJ2-1, with D perhaps matching TRBD1 (6 bases). Trimming left V 10 bases short and J 7 bases short, with 17 bases between. Germline V gives CDR1 MNHEY, CDR2 SMNVEV (reference sequence). The CDR3 sequence is 13 residues long. CDR3 sequence reads: CATRGRGYNEQFL. CDR3 bases: TGTGCCACCCGGGGCAGGGGATATAATGAGCAGTTCTTA.

This clonotype was detected ten times or more. V and J are TRBV6-1 and TRBJ1-1; 8 positions agree with TRBD1. This CDR3 is built from 13 residues. With 6 bases clipped from V and 8 bases from J, the junction kept 8 bases outside the gene matches. Germline V gene lookup returns CDR1 MNHNS and CDR2 SASEGT. CDR3 sequence (DNA): TGTGCCAGCAGGGGGCCGGGACAGGTCGAAGCTTTCTTT. Its protein is CASRGPGQVEAFF.

This clonotype turned up a few times. The chain links TRBV6-4 to TRBJ2-3, with 10 bases lining up with TRBD1. V was pared by 2 bases and J by 7 bases, with 6 bases of the junction left unmatched. Germline CDR1 is MRHNA and CDR2 is SNTAGT. The CDR3 runs 15 residues. The CDR3 reads CASSDPGQGLYTQYF. DNA of the CDR3: TGTGCCAGCAGTGACCCGGGACAGGGGCTTTATACGCAGTATTTT.

The chain couples TRBV5-4 to TRBJ1-1; D is perhaps TRBD1 (5 bases). Germline CDR1 is SGHNT and CDR2 is YYREEE (reference sequence). V was shortened by 3 bases and J by 5 bases, with 17 bases between the two germline ends. This CDR3 contains 15 residues. The CDR3 sequence is CASSSEGLGVTEAFF. The CDR3 DNA sequence: TGTGCCAGCAGCTCCGAGGGTTTGGGGGTGACTGAAGCTTTCTTT.

This chain joins TRBV3-1 and TRBJ1-1, with D unclear. Trimming left V 8 bases short and J 3 bases short, with 19 bases between. The CDR3 contains 15 residues. Per germline, CDR1 LGHDT and CDR2 YNNKEL (reference sequence). The CDR3 sequence is CASLDAGRAYTEAFF. In DNA form, the CDR3 reads TGTGCCAGCTTGGACGCGGGGAGGGCATACACTGAAGCTTTCTTT.

With respect to this clonotype: Being one base from a much bigger clone, this may be a read error. The rearrangement uses TRBV6-1 and TRBJ1-1; 8 bases map to TRBD1. Unmatched junction bases numbered 4, after V lost 1 base and J lost 3 bases. Germline V CDR1 and CDR2: MNHNS, SASEGT. The CDR3 is 15 residues long. The CDR3 DNA follows: TGTGCCAGCAGTGAAGACAGGGGGGCGTACACTGAAGCTTTCTTT. It codes for CASSEDRGAYTEAFF.

The chain combines TRBV12-5 with TRBJ2-1; D remains ambiguous. The CDR3 is made up of 12 amino acids. Deletions cut 3 bases from V and 6 bases from J, with 6 bases between. Looked up from germline, CDR1 is LGHNT and CDR2 is FRNRAP. CDR3 residues: CASGLEFNEQFF. The CDR3, as DNA: TGTGCTAGTGGTTTAGAATTCAATGAGCAGTTCTTC.

This clonotype has at least ten counts. The chain recombines TRBV6-2 or TRBV6-3 with TRBJ1-2, with no clear D. Germline loops: CDR1 MNHEY, CDR2 SVGEGT. The CDR3 is 13 amino acids. The V end lost 10 bases, the J end lost 3 bases, and 15 bases lay between the germline ends. The CDR3, as DNA: TGTGCCACCGTCGGACTATTTGACTATGGCTACACCTTC. It translates to CATVGLFDYGYTF.

This clonotype was seen a few times. The chain couples TRBV19 to TRBJ1-1; tentatively, D is TRBD1 (6 bases). Germline V gene sequence: CDR1 LNHDA, CDR2 SQIVND (reference sequence). V lost 6 bases to trimming and J lost 7 bases, with 21 bases between them. CDR3 size: 15 residues. CDR3 in amino acids: CASSHWGAGVVEAFF. The CDR3 nucleotides are TGTGCCAGTAGCCACTGGGGGGCAGGGGTGGTTGAAGCTTTCTTT.

This clonotype has at least ten counts. The chain recombines TRBV14 with TRBJ1-2, with TRBD1 matching over 7 bases. The CDR3 has 14 residues. The V gene end was trimmed by 0 bases and the J gene end by 6 bases; junction bases not matched to a gene: 4. From germline, CDR1 is SGHDN and CDR2 FVKESK. The CDR3 DNA sequence: TGTGCCAGCAGCCAAGAGGGACAGATTAATGGCTACACCTTC. This encodes CASSQEGQINGYTF.

At least ten counts were recorded for this clonotype. The V and J genes are TRBV7-6 and TRBJ1-4; D is ambiguous. This CDR3 spans 14 amino acids. V dropped 3 bases and J dropped 4 bases, with 9 bases sitting between them. Germline CDR1 and CDR2: SGHVS and FNYEAQ. As DNA, the CDR3 is TGTGCCAGCAGCTTTTACGGAAATAATGAAAAACTGTTTTTT. This translates into CASSFYGNNEKLFF.

V is TRBV29-1 and J is TRBJ2-1; the match to TRBD2 covers 13 bases. CDR3 length equals 13 residues. The J segment lost 5 bases and the V segment lost 6 bases, leaving 1 base of the junction unmatched. CDR1 and CDR2 from the germline V gene are SQVTM and ANQGSEA. The CDR3 DNA reads as TGCAGCGTCACTAGCGGGAGGGACAATGAGCAGTTCTTC. It encodes CSVTSGRDNEQFF.

The rearrangement uses TRBV4-1 and TRBJ2-4, with D unclear. The CDR3 runs 15 residues. With 1 base removed from V and 0 bases from J, the gap between germline ends came to 7 bases. Germline V gene lookup returns CDR1 MGHRA and CDR2 YSYEKL. DNA of the CDR3: TGCGCCAGCAGCCAAGCTCCGCAAGCCAAAAACATTCAGTACTTC. It is translated as CASSQAPQAKNIQYF.

In its sample, this clonotype was seen a few times. The chain couples TRBV13 to TRBJ2-2; D is perhaps TRBD1 (6 bases). The CDR3 totals 15 residues. The ends were cut back, 5 bases at V and 5 bases at J, with 15 bases in the middle. Germline values: CDR1 PRHDT, CDR2 FYEKMQ (reference sequence). CDR3 in DNA: TGTGCCAGCAGCCAAGACGGACAGTTGACCGGGGAGCTGTTTTTT. It is translated as CASSQDGQLTGELFF.

This clonotype has only a few counts. The rearrangement links TRBV28 to TRBJ1-1; no definite D call. In germline, CDR1 is MDHEN, CDR2 SYDVKM. CDR3 length: 12 amino acids. V lost 6 bases to trimming and J lost 4 bases, with 9 bases between them. CDR3 residues: CASRGRPTEAFF. In nucleotides, the CDR3 is TGTGCCAGCAGGGGTCGCCCCACTGAAGCTTTCTTT.

This clonotype came up a few times. The chain combines TRBV28 with TRBJ1-1; D gene uncertain. Trimming cost V 4 bases and J 9 bases, with 6 bases left between them. This CDR3 has 10 amino acids. Germline values: CDR1 MDHEN, CDR2 SYDVKM. Written as DNA, the CDR3 is TGTGCCAGCAGTTATGACCAAGCTTTCTTT. Protein: CASSYDQAFF.